The clone carrying this TCR beta chain was seen only a few times. Its antigen remains unidentified. Template material for amplifying TCR beta CDR3 regions consisted of RNA transcripts. Primed by the HTBI set, a first-round RT-PCR was run on the TCR CDR3. TCRdb reprocessed the multiplex PCR reads via MiXCR and lists one record per CDR3 protein. The sample lists about 420,000 distinct CDR3 sequences; roughly an eighth were seen once. The germline CDR1 and CDR2 sequences are MNHEY and SVGEGT. The CDR3 is 18 residues long. The ends lost 6 bases at V and 5 bases at J; junction bases unmatched: 21. Subjects aged 18 to 65 presented with newly diagnosed hyperthyroidism of less than 2 months' duration. Patients were excluded because of uncontrolled infection, other autoimmune disease, pregnancy or lactation. The sample originates from a study of T cells in Graves' hyperthyroidism and ophthalmopathy. Study-level points and caveats: The model's output predicted ophthalmopathy at a median of about 6.5 months prior to onset. Through a model of 13 V-J features, ophthalmopathy was separated from stable hyperthyroidism.

The source material was blood. The source is a woman aged 18 to 35 with Graves' hyperthyroidism. The chain uses TRBV6-2 or TRBV6-3 and TRBJ2-5; 7 bases match TRBD1. CDR3 protein: CASRLSPPGQWIRETQYF. DNA of the CDR3: TGTGCCAGCAGACTATCGCCACCGGGACAGTGGATCCGGGAGACCCAGTACTTC.